The 30 T cell receptor beta chains below were found in one sample sequenced in a study of T-cell reconstitution after alpha-beta-depleted transplantation in children. Unique molecular identifiers were incorporated during preparation of the TCRbeta library. TCRdb ran MiXCR on the PCR reads and lists one entry per CDR3 protein. The sample has a few hundred thousand distinct CDR3 sequences, over 10% seen once; the top ten hold 2.2%. This specimen consisted of PBMCs, mostly from graft donor cells, obtained 360 days after TCRalphabeta/CD19-depleted stem cell transplant. The source is a male patient between 5 and 17 years old who had a stem cell transplant for acute myeloid leukemia, so the T cells may come from the graft donor.

Comments on this clonotype: This clone may be a read error of a much larger clone one base away. The gene calls are TRBV28 and TRBJ2-7; D uncertain. The CDR3 runs to 12 residues. Germline CDR1 and CDR2: MDHEN and SYDVKM. Trimming stripped 6 bases from V and 0 bases from J, with 6 bases between. The CDR3 here is CASRLDSYEQYF. CDR3 nucleotides: TGTGCCAGCAGGTTAGACTCCTACGAGCAGTACTTC.

This clonotype was recorded a few times. The chain is built from TRBV20-1 and TRBJ2-7; weak D call: TRBD2 (5 bases). CDR1 and CDR2 from the germline V gene are DFQATT and SNEGSKA (reference sequence). V shed 2 bases and J shed 3 bases, with 8 bases lying between them. The CDR3 consists of 12 residues. The CDR3 is CSARHDYYEQYF. DNA for the CDR3: TGCAGTGCTAGACATGACTACTACGAGCAGTACTTC.

This clonotype was detected a few times. The chain joins TRBV20-1 to TRBJ2-3; 13 positions match TRBD2. Germline CDR1 is DFQATT and CDR2 is SNEGSKA (reference sequence). With 6 bases clipped from V and 4 bases from J, the junction kept 4 bases outside the gene matches. The CDR3 totals 14 residues. The CDR3 DNA sequence: TGCAGTGCCAGGACTAGCGGGAGCGCAGATACGCAGTATTTT. Translating gives CSARTSGSADTQYF.

This clonotype was seen ten or more times. The rearrangement joins TRBV10-3 to TRBJ2-3; 13 bases map to TRBD2. J was trimmed by 2 bases and V by 6 bases; bases with no gene match: 2. The germline V gene has CDR1 ENHRY and CDR2 SYGVKD. The CDR3 spans 15 residues. Here the CDR3 DNA reads TGTGCCATCAGGGGGACTAGCGGGAACACAGATACGCAGTATTTT. This sequence encodes CAIRGTSGNTDTQYF.

This chain links TRBV19 with TRBJ2-5, with 11 bases identical to TRBD2. The J segment lost 4 bases and the V segment lost 5 bases, leaving 6 bases of the junction unmatched. Germline V gives CDR1 LNHDA, CDR2 SQIVND (reference sequence). This CDR3 spans 15 amino acids. The chain's CDR3 is CASSGPTSGIETQYF. In DNA form, the CDR3 reads TGTGCCAGTAGTGGCCCGACTAGCGGGATAGAGACCCAGTACTTC.

In this sample, this clonotype turned up many times. CDR3 nucleotides: TGTGCCAGCAGCGTAGAAGGGAAAGAGACCCAGTACTTC. This codes for CASSVEGKETQYF. The rearrangement uses TRBV9 and TRBJ2-5, with D unresolved. V lost 0 bases and J lost 3, with 6 bases in between. CDR3 length equals 13 residues. CDR1 is SGDLS, CDR2 YYNGEE, per germline.

In its sample, this clonotype was seen a few times. The rearrangement uses TRBV20-1 and TRBJ2-3, with D uncertain. The V gene's germline CDR1 is DFQATT and CDR2 SNEGSKA (reference sequence). The V end was cut by 6 bases, the J end by 6 bases, with 13 bases between. The CDR3 runs 12 residues. The chain's CDR3 is CSASRSPDTQYF. In DNA form, the CDR3 reads TGCAGTGCCTCCAGGTCGCCGGATACGCAGTATTTT.

The J gene is TRBJ2-7, the V gene TRBV3-1; D uncertain. Germline CDR1 is LGHDT and CDR2 is YNNKEL (reference sequence). Deletions cut 8 bases from V and 3 bases from J, with 14 bases between. The CDR3 length is 13 residues. CDR3 loop: CASGKRVSYEQYF. The CDR3 bases are TGTGCCAGCGGAAAGCGCGTGAGCTACGAGCAGTACTTC.

This clonotype was counted ten times or more. The V gene is TRBV29-1, the J gene TRBJ1-1; 9 nucleotides line up with TRBD1. J was trimmed by 2 bases and V by 5 bases; bases with no gene match: 3. The CDR3 contains 13 residues. CDR1 is SQVTM, CDR2 ANQGSEA, per germline. This CDR3 is CSVHRGRNTEAFF. The DNA of the CDR3 is TGCAGCGTTCACAGGGGGCGCAACACTGAAGCTTTCTTT.

In this sample, this clonotype turned up many times. The gene calls are TRBV10-3 and TRBJ2-3, with TRBD2 identical over 8 bases. The CDR3 covers 15 residues. J was trimmed by 2 bases and V by 4 bases; bases with no gene match: 5. CDR1 is ENHRY and CDR2 is SYGVKD in the germline V gene. CDR3 sequence: CAISAASGFTDTQYF. The CDR3 DNA reads TGTGCCATCAGTGCGGCTAGCGGGTTCACAGATACGCAGTATTTT.

This clonotype came up a few times. The genes are TRBV29-1 and TRBJ2-4; D unclear. The germline V gene has CDR1 SQVTM and CDR2 ANQGSEA. CDR3 length: 12 amino acids. V dropped 7 bases and J dropped 3 bases, with 10 bases sitting between them. As DNA, the CDR3 is TGCAGCGGGGTAGGGCGCAAAAACATTCAGTACTTC. Protein product: CSGVGRKNIQYF.

The chain combines TRBV20-1 with TRBJ2-5; a possible D gene is TRBD1 (6 bases). V lost 5 bases, J lost 0 bases, and 13 bases lay in between. CDR1 is DFQATT, CDR2 SNEGSKA, per germline (reference sequence). The CDR3 totals 14 residues. The CDR3 DNA reads as TGCAGTGCTCACAGGGCCACTGACCAAGAGACCCAGTACTTC. Its protein product is CSAHRATDQETQYF.

This clonotype has only a few counts. This chain joins TRBV4-3 and TRBJ2-2; TRBD1 agrees at 8 bases. Germline CDR1 reads LGHNA; CDR2 reads YSLEER. This CDR3 has 15 residues. V lost 4 bases, J lost 6 bases, and 7 bases stayed unmatched. Here the CDR3 DNA reads TGCGCCAGCAGCCTTGACAGGGGTAGGGCCGGGGAGCTGTTTTTT. It translates to CASSLDRGRAGELFF.

This clonotype was seen only a few times. This rearrangement joins TRBV20-1 to TRBJ2-3, with TRBD2 matching 9 bases. Looked up from germline, CDR1 is DFQATT and CDR2 is SNEGSKA (reference sequence). The CDR3 has 15 residues. The V gene end was trimmed by 0 bases and the J gene end by 7 bases; junction bases not matched to a gene: 8. CDR3 in DNA: TGCAGTGCTAGAGATGGGGTAGCGGGAGTGTATACGCAGTATTTT. It translates to CSARDGVAGVYTQYF.

This rearrangement joins TRBV6-2 or TRBV6-3 to TRBJ2-7; maybe TRBD1 (6 bases). The germline CDR1 and CDR2 sequences are MNHEY and SVGEGT. The CDR3 is 17 amino acids. Trimming pared 5 bases from V and 1 base from J, leaving 21 bases between. DNA for the CDR3: TGTGCCAGCAGTCGTCGACAGGCAGGTGGCGGATCCTACGAGCAGTACTTC. Residues: CASSRRQAGGGSYEQYF.

This chain's CDR3 is CASSYKRENSYEQYF. The CDR3 nucleotides are TGTGCCAGCAGTTACAAGCGGGAGAATTCCTACGAGCAGTACTTC. This chain uses TRBV2 with TRBJ2-7, with 8 nucleotides matching TRBD2. This CDR3 has 15 amino acids. V dropped 5 bases and J dropped 1; count of bases not matched to a gene: 7. Germline CDR1 reads SNHLY; CDR2 reads FYNNEI.

This clonotype has more than one count but fewer than ten. CDR3 amino acids: CASSLRVGSAKNIQYF. DNA of the CDR3: TGTGCCAGCAGTTTACGCGTAGGGTCGGCCAAAAACATTCAGTACTTC. The chain combines TRBV28 with TRBJ2-4; unclear D gene. The CDR3 has 16 residues. V gave up 2 bases and J gave up 1 base, with 12 bases separating them. Germline-derived CDR1 and CDR2 are MDHEN and SYDVKM.

This clonotype has a handful of counts. The chain carries TRBV11-2 and TRBJ2-4, with D unresolved. Trimming shortened V by 0 bases and J by 1 base, and 10 bases separated the two germline ends. The CDR3 consists of 16 residues. Germline-derived CDR1 and CDR2 are SGHAT and FQNNGV. CDR3 DNA: TGTGCCAGCAGCTTAGATCGGTGGGTTGCCAAAAACATTCAGTACTTC. This codes for CASSLDRWVAKNIQYF.

This clonotype was counted only a few times. The V call is TRBV20-1, the J call TRBJ2-7; 12 nucleotides line up with TRBD2. CDR1 DFQATT and CDR2 SNEGSKA come from the germline V gene (reference sequence). CDR3 length: 14 amino acids. V shed 6 bases, J shed 7 bases, and the junction held 10 bases outside the gene matches. CDR3 in DNA: TGCAGTGCCCATAAGACTAGCGGGAGTGAGGAGCAGTACTTC. Amino acid sequence: CSAHKTSGSEEQYF.

The chain employs TRBV29-1 and TRBJ2-7; 7 nucleotides align to TRBD2. The V gene's germline CDR1 is SQVTM and CDR2 ANQGSEA. The V segment lost 1 base and the J segment 4 bases; nucleotides outside the gene matches: 13. This CDR3 is 16 amino acids long. The CDR3 nucleotides are TGCAGCGTTGAAGTGGCCGGACTAGTCGACGCTTACGAGCAGTACTTC. Its protein is CSVEVAGLVDAYEQYF.

In this sample, this clonotype turned up a few times. The J gene is TRBJ2-3, the V gene TRBV11-2; 9 bases match TRBD2. V lost 0 bases and J lost 3; bases outside the gene matches: 4. Germline V lookup: CDR1 SGHAT, CDR2 FQNNGV. The CDR3 totals 16 residues. CDR3 amino acids: CASSLEWAGGTDTQYF. DNA of the CDR3: TGTGCCAGCAGCTTAGAGTGGGCGGGAGGGACAGATACGCAGTATTTT.

The sample holds a few counts of this clonotype. The genes are TRBV7-3 and TRBJ1-1; 8 bases align to TRBD1. The germline V gene encodes CDR1 SGHTA and CDR2 FQGTGA. The CDR3 sequence is 17 residues long. The V and J ends lost 2 bases and 8 bases, in that order; junction bases with no gene match: 16. In DNA form, the CDR3 reads TGTGCCAGCAGCTTATTTAACGGGGTCAGGGGGCAAGGCGAAGCTTTCTTT. Protein: CASSLFNGVRGQGEAFF.

This clonotype showed up many times. The rearrangement uses TRBV5-1 and TRBJ2-1; a possible D gene is TRBD2 (6 bases). CDR3 length: 11 amino acids. CDR1 and CDR2 from the germline V gene are SGHRS and YFSETQ. V lost 4 bases to trimming and J lost 10 bases, with 9 bases between them. CDR3 bases: TGCGCCAGCAGCCCTGGGGGGGAGCAGTTCTTC. Its translation is CASSPGGEQFF.

This clonotype was detected many times. The V call is TRBV6-5, the J call TRBJ2-2; D not resolved. V was trimmed by 7 bases and J by 3 bases, leaving 15 bases between them. This CDR3 is 15 amino acids long. From germline, CDR1 is MNHEY and CDR2 SVGAGI. DNA for the CDR3: TGTGCCAGCACTTCTATGGACGGACACACCGGGGAGCTGTTTTTT. Translation gives CASTSMDGHTGELFF.

This clonotype was found a few times. The gene calls are TRBV29-1 and TRBJ2-7; no firm D call. Germline V lookup: CDR1 SQVTM, CDR2 ANQGSEA. CDR3 length equals 13 residues. V was cut by 3 bases and J by 6 bases, with 15 bases left in between. In DNA, the CDR3 is TGCAGCGTTGAGAGTTGGGGTGTTCCCGAGCAGTACTTC. Residues: CSVESWGVPEQYF.

This clonotype has a handful of counts. This rearrangement joins TRBV12-3 or TRBV12-4 to TRBJ1-2; possible D gene TRBD1, 6 bases. Trimming pared 6 bases from V and 7 bases from J, leaving 12 bases between. The CDR3 is made up of 12 amino acids. CDR3 sequence reads: CASSPGVGGYTF. The CDR3 nucleotides read TGTGCCAGCAGCCCAGGGGTCGGTGGCTACACCTTC.

This clonotype was recorded a few times. J is TRBJ2-7 and V is TRBV12-3 or TRBV12-4; D perhaps matches TRBD1 (5 bases). This CDR3 contains 14 residues. Trimming removed 3 bases at V and 1 base at J, with 10 bases between. The CDR3 DNA follows: TGTGCCAGCAGTTTTGGGTCAGGGTCCTACGAGCAGTACTTC. Residues: CASSFGSGSYEQYF.

This clonotype was counted between two and nine times. The genes are TRBV15 and TRBJ2-7, with 14 bases fitting TRBD2. There are 18 residues in the CDR3. Germline lookup yields CDR1 LNHNV and CDR2 YYDKDF (reference sequence). The V gene end was trimmed by 0 bases and the J gene end by 6 bases; junction bases not matched to a gene: 10. CDR3 residues: CATSRDYGTSGRGSEQYF. The CDR3 nucleotides are TGTGCCACCAGCAGAGATTACGGGACTAGCGGGAGAGGATCCGAGCAGTACTTC.

This clonotype was counted only a few times. This chain uses TRBV29-1 with TRBJ2-5; maybe TRBD1 (6 bases). Trimming took 4 bases from V and 2 from J, leaving 11 bases between them. Germline values: CDR1 SQVTM, CDR2 ANQGSEA. CDR3 length: 13 amino acids. CDR3 coding DNA: TGCAGCGTTGGGGGCAGGGGACAAGAGACCCAGTACTTC. It translates to CSVGGRGQETQYF.

The CDR3 DNA follows: TGTGCCAGCAGTTACGGGACAGGGGGCCTAAACATTCAGTACTTC. Amino acid sequence: CASSYGTGGLNIQYF. The chain employs TRBV6-5 and TRBJ2-4; 12 bases map to TRBD1. The CDR3 length is 15 residues. CDR1 and CDR2 from the germline V gene are MNHEY and SVGAGI. Trimming at V came to 2 bases and at J to 6 bases, leaving 2 bases not matched to a gene.